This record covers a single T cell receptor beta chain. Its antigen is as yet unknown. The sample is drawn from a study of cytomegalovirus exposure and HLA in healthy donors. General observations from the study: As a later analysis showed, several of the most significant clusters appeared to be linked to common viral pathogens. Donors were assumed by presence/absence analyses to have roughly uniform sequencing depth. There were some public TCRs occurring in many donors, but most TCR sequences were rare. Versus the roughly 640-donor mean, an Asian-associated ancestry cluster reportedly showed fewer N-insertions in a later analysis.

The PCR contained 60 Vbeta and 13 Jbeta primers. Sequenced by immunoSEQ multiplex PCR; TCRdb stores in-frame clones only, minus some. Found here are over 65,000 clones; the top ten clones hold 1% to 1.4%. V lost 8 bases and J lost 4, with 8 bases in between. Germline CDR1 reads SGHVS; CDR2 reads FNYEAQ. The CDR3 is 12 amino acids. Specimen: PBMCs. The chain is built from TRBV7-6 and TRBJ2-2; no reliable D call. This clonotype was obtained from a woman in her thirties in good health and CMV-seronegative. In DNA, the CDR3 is TGTGCCAGCCGCCCCAGCACCGGGGAGCTGTTTTTT. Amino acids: CASRPSTGELFF.